This entry features one TCR beta chain sequence. The target of this receptor is not known. Base-call qualities are not available, and no considerably larger clone is one nucleotide away. The record originates from a study of shared clonotypes between healthy human individuals (TCRdb year 2020). With respect to the entire study: Three men and two women, aged 18 to 49 years, made up the cohort. For each donor, CD4 naive and CD4 memory were each run on three plates, CD8 naive on two plates, and CD8 memory on one plate. To estimate repertoire size and how much clonotype sharing occurs between individuals, the study deeply sequenced the blood TCR repertoires of five healthy adults. Different laboratories and diverse techniques were used to prepare libraries and sequence TCR repertoires, to increase sequencing depth and limit assay-specific biases. Leukapheresis yielded between about 0.85 and 10 billion PBMCs per donor.

CD8 naive samples consisted of CD45RO-negative cells that were positively selected for CCR7, yielding a CD45RA+CCR7+ population without TemRA cells. Healthy HIV-negative adults with no recently reported acute infections or vaccinations were included as donors. Every donor was a Caucasian adult living in Nashville, Tennessee, USA. After blood collection by leukapheresis, PBMCs were isolated using Ficoll-Histopaque density gradient centrifugation and then cryopreserved in the vapor phase of liquid nitrogen. Analytical flow cytometry was used to check the purity and quantity of each magnetically sorted T cell population. Genomic DNA was isolated from each sorted fraction and quantified by UV absorbance on a Nanodrop 2000c. General findings and caveats noted by the study authors: Pairwise subsampling led to the expectation that sequencing depth would affect the degree of clonotype sharing among donors. Estimated clonotype richness was generally larger for naive than for memory subsets. Approximately 4.8% of naive CD4, 3.5% of naive CD8, around 2.3% of memory CD4, and 0.4% of memory CD8 clonotypes were shared across several donors. Higher generation probabilities were observed for clonotypes shared by all four sorted-subset donors than for non-shared clonotypes. Sampling was restricted to blood, and TCR repertoires in tissue are likely to differ from TCR repertoires in blood. The genetic and exposure-history diversity represented was limited by the small number of donors. Rarefaction of sorted-subset datasets indicated incomplete sequencing despite the large sequencing depth.

Using the deep immunoSEQ assay, TCR CDR3 regions were amplified from genomic DNA by multiplex PCR. Extracted genomic DNA from each cell subset was spread evenly across all wells of several immunoSEQ 96-well plates, with each plate serving as a replicate. For sorted subsets, approximately 190 ng genomic DNA, equal to 25,000 to 35,000 T cell genomes, was loaded into each replicate PCR. Purified libraries were quantified with a Qubit 3.0 fluorometer, sized on a Bioanalyzer 2100, and re-quantified with the KAPA Library Quantification kit. Every immunoSEQ 96-well plate was sequenced on a dedicated single-read 150-cycle Illumina NextSeq 550 flow cell. Regarding the original processing steps: Because the immunoSEQ output included only junctional sequences and no quality scores, the filtering could not be the same as the filtering used for full-length reads. To assign V/J genes and CDR3, sequences were annotated against IMGT germline references using PyIR, a Python wrapper for IgBLAST v1.9. Reads were filtered out if the reads had weak V/J assignments (E-value above 1e-6), no CDR3, stop codons, out-of-frame junctions, or ambiguous translated residues. V3J clonotypes were defined as sequences sharing an identical inferred V gene, J gene, and CDR3 amino acid sequence. Percentage overlap between repertoires was computed as shared unique clonotypes divided by the size of the smaller repertoire. Richness of each repertoire was evaluated using RTK rarefaction, the Chao1 estimator, and Recon v2.1 estimates of unobserved clonotypes. Generation probabilities for all TCRbeta clonotypes obtained by the gDNA method from several donors were computed using OLGA. The source is immuneACCESS, and TCRdb retained only in-frame sequences with V and J called. Part of the clones is not carried over; for the studies checked, unresolved V genes explain less than half of this, and the remainder is unexplained. That table supplies the V and J calls and clone size; D and trimming were determined from the DNA. Counted in this sample were around 620,000 clones; roughly 95% of them appeared once. The leading ten clones occupy approximately 0.11% of the sample.

The germline V gene sets CDR1 to MDHEN and CDR2 to SYDVKM. Reading from cysteine to phenylalanine, the CDR3 counts 14 amino acids. The only DNA kept is the CDR3, 42 bases in frame from the first base. The junction shows trimming of 7 bases on V and 5 bases on J, plus 18 bases between the germline ends. Recombination linked TRBV28 to TRBJ2-7, and the D gene may be TRBD2, 6 bases matching. Sequencing was performed on naive CD8+ T cells sorted from blood. Explained via the paper, the cell subset or site label denotes: CD45RA+CCR7+. The TCR sequence derives from a woman aged 25 to 39 in good health. CDR3 region: CASKQAGIGDEQYF. The nucleotides read TGTGCCAGCAAACAGGCGGGAATTGGCGACGAGCAGTACTTC.